This TCR beta chain comes out of a study of tumor-infiltrating lymphocytes in primary liver carcinoma (TCRdb year 2017). At the level of the whole study: Surgical resection was performed in China between late 2015 and March 2016 on about 5 patients with histopathologically diagnosed primary liver carcinoma. Of the five patients, three men and two women aged 30 to 69 years, four had hepatocellular carcinoma and one had combined HCC and intrahepatic cholangiocarcinoma. Tumors of the five patients were stage T1-T3 N0M0 with maximum diameters of roughly 4 to 11 cm. Each sample produced about 3.5 to 7.13 million productive TCRbeta reads, and read depth showed no significant difference between tissue types. Across five regions of each liver tumor, along with adjacent normal tissue and blood, the study brought together TCRbeta repertoire sequencing, expression microarrays and whole-exome sequencing. TCRbeta repertoire sequencing covered 35 specimens from 5 patients: around 25 tumor regions, 5 adjacent noncancerous liver tissues and 5 peripheral blood samples. Repertoires from technical replicates were highly reproducible, with mean shared-clone rates about 0.9 and correlation coefficients above 0.95. The paper as a whole reports these results and caveats: Comparison of CD4+ and CD8+ T cell repertoires was precluded by the use of bulk unsorted samples. Pairs of tumor regions showed greater repertoire overlap (mean roughly 35%) than tumor-adjacent pairs (around 17%) or tumor-blood pairs (approximately 15%), which is consistent with antigen-driven expansion. Compared with blood, tumors had a significantly larger share of the repertoire taken up by the top 250 clones (p = 0.039). Only a few patients were included in the study, and the authors note that the findings should be validated in a larger study. Only the TCR beta chain was sequenced, which likely underestimates true repertoire diversity because unpaired alpha chains were not captured.

Trimming costs V 0 bases and J 0 bases, and their ends lie 7 bases apart. The CDR3 covers 15 residues, taking in both the cysteine and the phenylalanine. Left in the record is the CDR3 DNA by itself, 45 bases read in frame from the first base. CDR1 and CDR2, looked up from the germline V gene, are MGHRA and YSYEKL. A constant-region primer and ProtoScript II reverse transcriptase were used to reverse-transcribe TCRbeta-specific cDNA from around 540 ng total RNA. TCRbeta libraries were built with three nested multiplex PCR rounds, a slightly modified ARM-PCR procedure. Multiplex TRBV1-TRBV30 forward primers and a Cbeta reverse primer were used in the first two PCR rounds, each of which was run for roughly 9 cycles. Sample barcodes and Illumina adapters were added in a final 25-cycle PCR using Deep VentR polymerase. Before sequencing, amplicons of 200-500 bp were purified from gel using a QIAquick gel extraction kit. TCRbeta amplicons were sequenced on an Illumina HiSeq 2500 with 250-bp paired-end reads. For the original study's pipeline: Trimmomatic v0.33 was used to quality-trim the reads, and FLASH v1.2.11 was used to merge paired reads so that full CDR3 sequences could be recovered. V, D and J germline segments were assigned to the rearranged TCRbeta sequences by MiGEC v1.2.1b. Clonotype statistics and Shannon-Wiener diversity indices were calculated with VDJtools v1.0.0. Except for diversity analysis, only each sample's 250 most abundant clonotypes were used in subsequent analyses to reduce sampling bias. TCRdb trimmed public reads at Q25 via fastp, called clones via MiXCR and kept in-frame beta chains. Each entry is one CDR3 protein sequence, shown with its most common DNA and genes. TCRdb, rather than the study authors, made the V and J calls. The sample table lists more than 150,000 distinct CDR3 sequences, about 55% of them with a count of one. The ten largest account for around 74% of the sample.

Points on this clonotype: The antigen this receptor binds is unknown. Within one base of it there is no much larger clone, and no base qualities were kept.

RNA from unsorted whole blood was extracted with TRIzol reagent, and germline DNA was obtained with the DNeasy Blood & Tissue kit. Chronic HBV infection was present in the patients, and the patients were treatment-naive at sampling. Before surgery, around 4.2 milliliters of peripheral blood were collected into K2EDTA tubes. The rearrangement combines TRBV4-1 with TRBJ2-3; the D gene cannot be named for sure. The origin of this receptor is a man aged 40-50 years with primary liver carcinoma and hepatitis B virus infection. Sequenced input: peripheral blood. CDR3 loop: CASSQEAGSTDTQYF. The nucleotides read TGCGCCAGCAGCCAAGAGGCCGGGAGCACAGATACGCAGTATTTT.